This T cell receptor (beta chain) was recovered during a study of OX40 agonist ivuxolimab in advanced cancers. Study in general: Ivuxolimab was delivered to patients intravenously every 2 weeks at doses spanning 0.01 to 10 mg/kg.

Study-wide results and limits: CD4+ and CD8+ T cells in blood underwent clonal expansion by week 6 at 0.1 to 3.0 mg/kg. More expanded clones were found, on average, in CD8+ than in CD4+ T cells. Partial responders treated at 0.1-3.0 mg/kg exhibited clonal expansion among the lowest measured.

Worth noting for this clone: Its specificity is not known.

The CDR3 spans 14 residues. Between the trimmed V and J ends, which lost 4 bases and 3 bases, there was a span of 13 bases. Germline CDR1 and CDR2: SEHNR and FQNEAQ (reference sequence). TCRdb keeps only in-frame clones here, not all; method: immunoSEQ multiplex PCR. The top ten hold 20% to 25% of the sample, which has about 25,000 clones, 70% to 90% seen once. Sequenced material: CD4+ or CD8+ T cells sorted from blood, taken in a trial of the OX40 agonist ivuxolimab. This receptor was identified in an adult with an advanced solid tumor such as melanoma, head and neck, liver or kidney cancer. The gene calls are TRBV7-9 and TRBJ2-7, with D possibly TRBD2 on 6 matching bases. CDR3 sequence reads: CASSWDWGGYEQYF. The DNA for the CDR3 is TGTGCCAGCAGCTGGGACTGGGGAGGCTACGAGCAGTACTTC.